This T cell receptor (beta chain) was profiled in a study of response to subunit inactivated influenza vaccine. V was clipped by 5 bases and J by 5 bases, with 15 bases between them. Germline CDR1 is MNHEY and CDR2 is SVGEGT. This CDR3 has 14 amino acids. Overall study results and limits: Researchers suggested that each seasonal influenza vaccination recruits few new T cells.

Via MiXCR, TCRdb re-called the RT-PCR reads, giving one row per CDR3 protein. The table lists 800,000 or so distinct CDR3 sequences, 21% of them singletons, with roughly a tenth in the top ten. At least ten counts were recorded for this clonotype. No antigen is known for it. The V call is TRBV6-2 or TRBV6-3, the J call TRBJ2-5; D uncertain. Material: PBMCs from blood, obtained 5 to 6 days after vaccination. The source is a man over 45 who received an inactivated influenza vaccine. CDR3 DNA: TGTGCCAGCAGTCCCCGGGCCCGCTCGGAGACCCAGTACTTC. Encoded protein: CASSPRARSETQYF.